This record looks at one T cell receptor beta chain sequence and its context. Its matching antigen is unknown. This sample stems from a study of shared clonotypes between healthy human individuals. Trimming removed 6 bases from V and 4 bases from J, with 31 bases in between. CDR3 length: 20 residues. Germline CDR1 and CDR2: ENHRY and SYGVKD. The repertoire was sequenced with immunoSEQ multiplex PCR; TCRdb's copy has only in-frame clones and lacks some. The table records 2 million to 3 million clones, 80% to 95% of them present only once. The study's findings and limits: Tissue TCR repertoires likely differ from these blood-only repertoires.

The rearrangement uses TRBV10-3 and TRBJ2-1; D tentatively fits TRBD1 or TRBD2 (9 bases each). The TCR sequence derives from a man between 18 and 35 years old in good health. Some clones in this sample may be carry-over from other donors' samples. The sequenced material came from naive CD4+ T cells from PBMCs. The subset is: CD45RA+ positively selected. CDR3 protein: CAISQRGTGKQREAYNEQFF. DNA of the CDR3: TGTGCCATCAGCCAACGCGGGACAGGGAAGCAGCGGGAGGCTTACAATGAGCAGTTCTTC.